This TCR beta chain derives from a study of beta chain features in type 1 diabetes. Around 100 mL of blood, on average, came from one heparinised draw per donor. Points on this clone: Antigen specificity is unknown.

Investigators reverse transcribed all isolated RNA, so they sequenced expressed TCRB transcripts. Regulatory, naive and central memory T cell samples averaged roughly 3.8 million reads. Measured with immunoSEQ multiplex PCR; TCRdb has only the in-frame clones, and not every one. The sample contains approximately 29,000 clones, approximately 64% of which appear only once. The germline V and J ends were trimmed by 7 bases and 0 bases, with 8 bases remaining between them. There are 13 residues in the CDR3. CDR1 and CDR2 from the germline V gene are SEHNR and FQNEAQ (reference sequence). Findings and limits, study-wide: For Type 1 diabetes patients, all four CD4+ subsets carried TCRB CDR3s that were moderately but significantly shorter. Diminished insertions and augmented deletions at VDJ junctions characterized type 1 diabetes patients.

This TCR was recovered from a woman in her twenties or thirties with type 1 diabetes. The chain combines TRBV7-9 with TRBJ2-3; maybe TRBD2 (6 bases). Material for sequencing was Tregs from blood. The DNA of the CDR3 is TGTGCCAGCAAACGGGGGAGCACAGATACGCAGTATTTT. It translates to CASKRGSTDTQYF.